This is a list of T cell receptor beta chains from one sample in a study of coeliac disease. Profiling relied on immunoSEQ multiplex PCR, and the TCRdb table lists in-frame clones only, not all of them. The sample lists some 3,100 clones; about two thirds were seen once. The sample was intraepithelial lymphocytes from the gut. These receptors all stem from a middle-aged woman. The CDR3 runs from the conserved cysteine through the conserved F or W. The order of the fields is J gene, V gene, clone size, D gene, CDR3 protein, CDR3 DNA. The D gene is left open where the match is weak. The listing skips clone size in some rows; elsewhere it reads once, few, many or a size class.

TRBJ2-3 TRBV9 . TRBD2 CASSGTSESTDTQYF TGTGCCAGCAGCGGGACTAGCGAGAGCACAGATACGCAGTATTTT
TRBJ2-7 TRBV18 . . CASSPSLTEGGEQYF TGTGCCAGCTCACCGTCTCTGACGGAAGGGGGCGAGCAGTACTTC
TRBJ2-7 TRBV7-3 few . CASSFLLPGLLCEQYF TGTGCCAGCAGCTTCCTTCTCCCGGGACTGTTGTGCGAGCAGTACTTC
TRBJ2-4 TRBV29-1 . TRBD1 CSVELVVGQGSDIQYF TGCAGCGTTGAATTGGTAGTCGGACAGGGATCGGACATTCAGTACTTC
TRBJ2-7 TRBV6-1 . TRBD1 CASRLTGTGTYEQYF TGTGCCAGCAGATTAACCGGGACAGGGACCTACGAGCAGTACTTC
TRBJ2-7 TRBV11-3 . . CASSFAGVGYEQYF TGTGCCAGCAGCTTTGCAGGGGTGGGCTACGAGCAGTACTTC
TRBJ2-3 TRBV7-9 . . CASSLGGDTDTQYF TGTGCCAGCAGCTTGGGCGGGGACACAGATACGCAGTATTTT
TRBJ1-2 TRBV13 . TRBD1 CASSADRGYGYTF TGTGCCAGCAGCGCCGACAGGGGCTATGGCTACACCTTC
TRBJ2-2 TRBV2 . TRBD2 CASSKRGGSDTGELFF TGTGCCAGCAGTAAGAGGGGCGGGAGTGACACCGGGGAGCTGTTTTTT
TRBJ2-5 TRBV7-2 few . CASSLDRETQYF TGTGCCAGCAGCTTAGACAGAGAGACCCAGTACTTC
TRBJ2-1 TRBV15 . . CATSKAPAYQGFF TGTGCCACCAGCAAAGCCCCGGCATATCAGGGGTTCTTC
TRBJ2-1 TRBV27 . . CASSLSRAREQFF TGTGCCAGCAGCCTCTCGAGGGCTCGCGAGCAGTTCTTC
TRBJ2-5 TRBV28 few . CASSLSGQETQYF TGTGCCAGCAGTTTATCAGGGCAAGAGACCCAGTACTTC
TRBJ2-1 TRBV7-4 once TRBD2 CASSLARRTSGSSYNEQFF TGTGCCAGCAGCTTAGCGCGACGGACTAGCGGGAGCTCCTACAATGAGCAGTTCTTC
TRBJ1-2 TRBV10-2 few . CASSPGIGVGGYTF TGCGCCAGCAGCCCCGGGATCGGGGTTGGTGGCTACACCTTC
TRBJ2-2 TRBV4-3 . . CASSQVVGGVSNTGELFF TGCGCCAGCAGCCAAGTCGTAGGGGGAGTATCAAACACCGGGGAGCTGTTTTTT
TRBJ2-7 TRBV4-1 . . CASSQDMPLRGGTHYEQYF TGCGCCAGCAGCCAAGATATGCCCCTTCGGGGAGGCACTCATTACGAGCAGTACTTC
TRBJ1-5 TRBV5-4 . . CASSVGGDNQPQHF TGTGCCAGCAGCGTAGGGGGGGACAATCAGCCCCAGCATTTT
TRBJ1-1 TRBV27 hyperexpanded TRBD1 CASSFDPGGENTEAFF TGTGCCAGCAGTTTCGACCCAGGGGGCGAGAACACTGAAGCTTTCTTT
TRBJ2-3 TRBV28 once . CASSLPGALDTQYF TGTGCCAGCAGTTTACCAGGGGCTCTGGATACGCAGTATTTT
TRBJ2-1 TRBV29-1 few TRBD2 CSGARGRAQEQFF TGCAGCGGGGCTAGAGGGAGGGCCCAGGAGCAGTTCTTC
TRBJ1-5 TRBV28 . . CASSLTGSSNQPQHF TGTGCCAGCAGTTTAACAGGGTCAAGCAATCAGCCCCAGCATTTT
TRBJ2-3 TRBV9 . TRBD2 CASSDSSGDTDTQYF TGTGCCAGCAGCGATTCTAGCGGCGACACAGATACGCAGTATTTT
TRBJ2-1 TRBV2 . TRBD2 CASNSGLAEREQFF TGTGCCAGCAATTCAGGACTAGCGGAAAGAGAGCAGTTCTTC
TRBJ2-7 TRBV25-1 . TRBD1 CASSKTGVTYEQYF TGTGCCAGCAGTAAGACAGGGGTGACCTACGAGCAGTACTTC
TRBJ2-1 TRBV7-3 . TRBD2 CASSTPGLAGALFF TGTGCCAGCAGCACGCCGGGACTAGCGGGGGCCCTTTTCTTC
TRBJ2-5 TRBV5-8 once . CASSLRFTRGQETQYF TGTGCCAGCAGCTTGCGGTTCACGCGGGGACAAGAGACCCAGTACTTC
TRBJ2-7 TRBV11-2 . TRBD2 CASSLDQREGCHEQYF TGTGCCAGCAGCTTAGATCAGCGGGAGGGCTGCCACGAGCAGTACTTC
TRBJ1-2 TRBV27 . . CASSLAHQGWNYGYTF TGTGCCAGCAGTTTAGCCCACCAGGGCTGGAACTATGGCTACACCTTC
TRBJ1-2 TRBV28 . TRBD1 CASSLIAGGLGGYTF TGTGCCAGCAGTTTAATCGCAGGGGGTCTCGGAGGCTACACCTTC
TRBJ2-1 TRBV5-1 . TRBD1 CASSPRQGSLYEQFF TGCGCCAGCAGCCCCCGACAGGGCTCTCTCTATGAGCAGTTCTTC
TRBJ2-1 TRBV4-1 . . CASSQDTSRVNNEQFF TGCGCCAGCAGCCAAGATACTTCGAGGGTGAACAATGAGCAGTTCTTC
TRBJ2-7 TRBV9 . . CASSVAPGHYEQYF TGTGCCAGCAGCGTAGCCCCAGGACACTACGAGCAGTACTTC
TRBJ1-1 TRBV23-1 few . CASSQQGGPEAFF TGCGCCAGCAGTCAACAGGGTGGGCCTGAAGCTTTCTTT
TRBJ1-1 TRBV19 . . CASKKGINTEAFF TGTGCCAGTAAGAAGGGGATAAACACTGAAGCTTTCTTT
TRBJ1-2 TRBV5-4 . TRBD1 CASSVGQGAVGYTF TGTGCCAGCAGCGTGGGACAGGGGGCGGTTGGCTACACCTTC
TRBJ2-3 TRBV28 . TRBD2 CASSATSGRISTDTQYF TGTGCCAGCAGTGCGACTAGCGGGAGGATTAGCACAGATACGCAGTATTTT